The source of this T cell receptor beta chain is a study of T cell responses to AZD1222 COVID-19 vaccine. Findings of the study overall: Donors skewed white British and female; clonal diversity was possibly underestimated. Sampling captured repertoires only after the peak T cell response. Just a handful of people given AZD1222 tested seropositive at baseline.

The data were produced by immunoSEQ multiplex PCR, yet TCRdb's version contains in-frame clones alone and is incomplete. In the table there are 100,000 to 150,000 clones, approximately 88% of which are singletons. Only a few counts were recorded for this clone. The antigen remains undetermined. The CDR3 extends over 14 amino acids. The source is an adult in good health. The V call is TRBV21-1, the J call TRBJ2-2. TRBV21-1 is a listed pseudogene. Material: peripheral blood, obtained on day 0 of AZD1222 vaccination. The CDR3 DNA sequence: TGTGCCAGCAGCATACTTTGGGGGACCGGGGAGCTGTTTTTT. It encodes CASSILWGTGELFF.